This T cell receptor beta chain was sequenced in a study of beta chain features in type 1 diabetes. Study conclusions and caveats: TCRB CDR3s were moderately but significantly shorter in Type 1 diabetes patients in all four CD4+ subsets.

Trimming removed 5 bases from V and 2 bases from J, with 16 bases in between. CDR1 and CDR2 (germline): SEHNR, FQNEAQ (reference sequence). This CDR3 spans 16 amino acids. Since all of the isolated RNA was reverse transcribed, expressed TCRB transcripts were what got sequenced. Profiled with immunoSEQ multiplex PCR; TCRdb holds only in-frame clones, not every one. The sample has some 14,000 clones, 65% seen once. This clone was seen a few times. Its antigen is currently unknown. This receptor was obtained from a woman aged 18-35 years with type 1 diabetes. This chain joins TRBV7-9 and TRBJ2-1, with D possibly TRBD2 on 6 matching bases. Sequences were obtained from stem cell memory CD4+ T cells from blood. CDR3 bases: TGTGCCAGCAGCCCTAGCTTGGGGAGGACCTACAATGAGCAGTTCTTC. It is translated as CASSPSLGRTYNEQFF.